This T cell receptor beta chain was profiled in a study of identical twins. The study's findings and limits: Insertions were fewer in abundant cord blood beta clonotypes, whereas memory repertoires showed none of this pattern. Among out-of-frame alpha sequences shared by twins, low generation probability occurred in excess. Conclusions came from cross-sectional statistical analysis, not from following the same donors.

V lost 7 bases and J lost 0, with 13 bases in between. Germline V gene sequence: CDR1 DFQATT, CDR2 SNEGSKA (reference sequence). The CDR3 has 14 residues. Note on this clonotype: Its matching antigen is unknown.

TCRdb re-analysed the 5' RACE reads in MiXCR, keeping a single row per CDR3 protein. The data show 450,000 or so distinct CDR3 sequences, 13% to 15% seen once. These data also featured in a second study, about yellow fever vaccine responses in identical twins.

Material for sequencing was CD4+ T cells sorted from blood. The chain links TRBV20-1 to TRBJ2-4; possibly TRBD2 for D (6 bases). The clonotype comes from a woman aged 18-35 years in good health. In DNA, the CDR3 is TGCAGTGTTATCGGGGGAAGAGCCAAAAACATTCAGTACTTC. Protein: CSVIGGRAKNIQYF.